A single sample is the source of the 32 T cell receptor beta chains below, sequenced in a study of blood T cell repertoires in COVID-19. Profiled with immunoSEQ multiplex PCR; TCRdb holds only in-frame clones, not every one. Seen here are around 300,000 clones, roughly 90% observed once, and the top ten hold under 3%. The sample taken for sequencing was peripheral blood. The receptors were sampled from a woman aged 25-40 years with COVID-19, enrolled during active disease.

The chain couples TRBV5-4 to TRBJ2-2, with 8 positions matching TRBD1. The length of the CDR3 is 16 residues. The ends lost 4 bases at V and 0 bases at J; junction bases unmatched: 5. From germline, CDR1 is SGHNT and CDR2 YYREEE (reference sequence). CDR3 sequence reads: CASSKGQGPNTGELFF. The CDR3 DNA sequence: TGTGCCAGCAGCAAAGGACAGGGACCGAACACCGGGGAGCTGTTTTTT.

V usage is TRBV19 and J usage is TRBJ1-1; 7 bases match TRBD1. V was pared by 5 bases and J by 2 bases, with 5 bases of the junction left unmatched. CDR3 length: 14 amino acids. The germline gives CDR1 LNHDA, CDR2 SQIVND (reference sequence). The chain's CDR3 is CASSDTGENTEAFF. CDR3 coding DNA: TGTGCCAGTAGTGATACAGGGGAAAACACTGAAGCTTTCTTT.

The sample holds one count of this clone. The V gene is TRBV10-3, the J gene TRBJ2-7; 10 nucleotides agree with TRBD2. The CDR3 loop spans 14 amino acids. Germline values: CDR1 ENHRY, CDR2 SYGVKD. J was trimmed by 4 bases and V by 6 bases; bases with no gene match: 6. The CDR3 region has the DNA TGTGCCATCAGCCTGAGCGGGGGGGATTACGAGCAGTACTTC. This codes for CAISLSGGDYEQYF.

CDR3 in DNA: TGTGCCAGCAGCTCGACAGGGGGCGAAAAACTGTTTTTT. It translates to CASSSTGGEKLFF. The rearrangement uses TRBV7-6 and TRBJ1-4, with 10 bases aligning to TRBD1. This CDR3 is built from 13 residues. Germline V CDR1 and CDR2: SGHVS, FNYEAQ. Trimming at V came to 4 bases and at J to 8 bases, leaving 1 base not matched to a gene.

This chain links TRBV5-1 with TRBJ2-1, with D possibly being TRBD2 (5 bases). Per the germline V gene, CDR1 is SGHRS and CDR2 is YFSETQ. The CDR3 runs to 14 residues. The V end was cut by 4 bases, the J end by 5 bases, with 13 bases between. The CDR3 DNA reads TGCGCCAGCAGCCTCAGACGTAGCGACAATGAGCAGTTCTTC. Its protein product is CASSLRRSDNEQFF.

The chain recombines TRBV7-6 with TRBJ2-7; 9 nucleotides line up with TRBD2. Trimming removed 1 base from V and 2 bases from J; junction bases left unmatched: 3. CDR1 is SGHVS, CDR2 FNYEAQ, per germline. The CDR3 is 15 amino acids. DNA for the CDR3: TGTGCCAGCAGCTTAGGGCTAGCGGGACCCTACGAGCAGTACTTC. Its protein product is CASSLGLAGPYEQYF.

The V gene is TRBV28, the J gene TRBJ1-6; TRBD1 agrees at 9 bases. Trimming at V came to 7 bases and at J to 10 bases, leaving 8 bases not matched to a gene. This CDR3 has 14 residues. Germline CDR1 reads MDHEN; CDR2 reads SYDVKM. CDR3 coding DNA: TGTGCCAGCAACAAACAGGGGGCGAAATCACCCCTCCACTTT. It codes for CASNKQGAKSPLHF.

The rearrangement links TRBV20-1 to TRBJ2-5; 13 bases map to TRBD2. Trimming at V came to 3 bases and at J to 7 bases, leaving 11 bases not matched to a gene. CDR3 length equals 16 residues. Germline loops: CDR1 DFQATT, CDR2 SNEGSKA (reference sequence). The CDR3 reads CSASPRTSGSIGTQYF. The CDR3 DNA sequence: TGCAGTGCTAGTCCCCGGACTAGCGGGAGTATCGGGACCCAGTACTTC.

V and J are TRBV7-9 and TRBJ2-7; tentatively, D is TRBD2 (5 bases). The V end lost 0 bases, the J end lost 6 bases, and 12 bases lay between the germline ends. The CDR3 has 14 amino acids. CDR1 SEHNR and CDR2 FQNEAQ come from the germline V gene (reference sequence). The CDR3 here is CASSLARASSEQYF. DNA of the CDR3: TGTGCCAGCAGCTTAGCGCGGGCTTCCAGCGAGCAGTACTTC.

The chain is built from TRBV18 and TRBJ1-6; 9 bases fit TRBD1. CDR3 size: 16 residues. V gave up 3 bases and J gave up 6 bases; unmatched junction bases: 6. Germline CDR1 and CDR2: KGHSH and LQKENI. The DNA of the CDR3 is TGTGCCAGCTCACCCCGACAGGGGGGATCTAATTCACCCCTCCACTTT. It translates to CASSPRQGGSNSPLHF.

The V call is TRBV30, the J call TRBJ1-5; D is unclear. Trimming removed 1 base at V and 7 bases at J, with 14 bases between. The CDR3 spans 14 residues. Germline V lookup: CDR1 GTSNPN, CDR2 SVGIG (reference sequence). The CDR3 region has the DNA TGTGCCTGGAGTGGCGGGGAGGGTGGACAGCCCCAGCATTTT. Translation gives CAWSGGEGGQPQHF.

This clone was picked up a small number of times. The CDR3: CASSLGGTSGSAYNEQFF. The CDR3 DNA follows: TGCGCCAGCAGCTTGGGTGGGACTAGCGGGAGTGCCTACAATGAGCAGTTCTTC. This chain links TRBV5-1 with TRBJ2-1; 14 nucleotides agree with TRBD2. The germline CDR1 and CDR2 sequences are SGHRS and YFSETQ. The CDR3 loop spans 18 amino acids. The V gene end was trimmed by 0 bases and the J gene end by 2 bases; junction bases not matched to a gene: 4. Combining the CDR3 with reference TRBV5-1 and TRBJ2-1 gives the whole variable domain KAGVTQTPRYLIKTRGQQVTLSCSPISGHRSVSWYQQTPGQGLQFLFEYFSETQRNKGNFPGRFSGRQFSNSRSEMNVSTLELGDSALYLCASSLGGTSGSAYNEQFFGPGTRLTVL.

This chain uses TRBV10-3 with TRBJ1-1, with D maybe TRBD1 (6 bases). Germline V lookup: CDR1 ENHRY, CDR2 SYGVKD. The CDR3 is made up of 13 amino acids. Deletions cut 3 bases from V and 7 bases from J, with 12 bases between. CDR3 protein: CAISDGTRDEAFF. In DNA, the CDR3 is TGTGCCATCAGTGACGGGACAAGAGATGAAGCTTTCTTT.

The chain has TRBV5-4 and TRBJ1-3, with D maybe TRBD1 (6 bases). The CDR3 totals 17 residues. V lost 5 bases, J lost 0 bases, and 18 bases lay in between. Germline V lookup: CDR1 SGHNT, CDR2 YYREEE (reference sequence). CDR3 nucleotides: TGTGCCAGCAGTCAGGGGCCGGGGGGTTTCTCTGGAAACACCATATATTTT. Its protein is CASSQGPGGFSGNTIYF.

This chain links TRBV20-1 with TRBJ1-2; a weak D match, TRBD1 (6 bases). The CDR3 consists of 11 residues. Germline V CDR1 and CDR2: DFQATT, SNEGSKA (reference sequence). Trimming shortened V by 7 bases and J by 8 bases, and 14 bases separated the two germline ends. CDR3 residues: CSVNTGSGYTF. In DNA form, the CDR3 reads TGCAGTGTCAATACAGGGAGCGGCTACACCTTC.

The chain carries TRBV7-8 and TRBJ1-4; D may be TRBD1 (6 bases). V lost 5 bases and J 10 bases, leaving 14 bases between the germline ends. Germline V gene data show CDR1 as SGHVS and CDR2 as FQNEAQ. CDR3 length equals 13 residues. CDR3 DNA sequence: TGTGCCAGCAGCCATGACAGGCGCGGAAAACTGTTTTTT. It codes for CASSHDRRGKLFF. Looking up the rest from reference TRBV7-8 and TRBJ1-4 gives the full variable domain: GAGVSQSPRYKVAKRGQDVALRCDPISGHVSLFWYQQALGQGPEFLTYFQNEAQLDKSGLPSDRFFAERPEGSVSTLKIQRTQQEDSAVYLCASSHDRRGKLFFGSGTQLSVL.

This clone was counted a few times. The chain has TRBV19 and TRBJ1-1, with TRBD1 as a possible D gene (6 bases). Trimming shortened V by 6 bases and J by 1 base, and 15 bases separated the two germline ends. The CDR3 is 15 amino acids. Germline V gene lookup returns CDR1 LNHDA and CDR2 SQIVND (reference sequence). The CDR3 DNA is TGTGCCAGTAGGGCCTGGGGGCCATCGAACACTGAAGCTTTCTTT. Its translation is CASRAWGPSNTEAFF.

The CDR3 DNA is TGTGCCAGCAGATCCTTGGGGGGTTACGAGCAGTACTTC. Translated: CASRSLGGYEQYF. V and J are TRBV27 and TRBJ2-7; D possibly corresponds to TRBD2 (6 bases). The ends were cut back, 6 bases at V and 4 bases at J, with 13 bases in the middle. The germline V gene has CDR1 MNHEY and CDR2 SMNVEV (reference sequence). The CDR3 spans 13 residues.

DNA of the CDR3: TGTGCCAGCTGGAGGACAGGGGGTACAGATACGCAGTATTTT. Amino acid sequence: CASWRTGGTDTQYF. This chain links TRBV2 with TRBJ2-3; 10 bases match TRBD1. The CDR3 runs 14 residues. CDR1 is SNHLY, CDR2 FYNNEI, per germline. Unmatched junction bases numbered 5, after V lost 8 bases and J lost 3 bases.

The chain uses TRBV5-4 and TRBJ2-5; a possible D gene is TRBD2 (6 bases). The ends were cut back, 5 bases at V and 5 bases at J, with 13 bases in the middle. In germline, CDR1 is SGHNT, CDR2 YYREEE (reference sequence). The CDR3 contains 13 residues. CDR3 sequence reads: CASSVAGTETQYF. CDR3 DNA sequence: TGTGCCAGCAGTGTTGCGGGGACTGAGACCCAGTACTTC.

The genes are TRBV25-1 and TRBJ1-3, with 9 bases fitting TRBD1. V was pared by 4 bases and J by 4 bases, with 5 bases of the junction left unmatched. This CDR3 region has 15 residues. The V gene's germline CDR1 is MGHDK and CDR2 SYGVNS. CDR3 DNA sequence: TGTGCCAGCAGTGCGGGGACAGGGCCGGGAAACACCATATATTTT. Amino acids: CASSAGTGPGNTIYF.

The chain links TRBV3-1 (or the pseudogene TRBV3-2) to TRBJ1-1, with D possibly TRBD1 on 5 matching bases. This CDR3 has 14 residues. Germline CDR1 is LGHDT and CDR2 is YNNKEL (reference sequence). Trimming removed 2 bases at V and 1 base at J, with 8 bases between. The CDR3 bases are TGTGCCAGCAGCCAAACGACAGCGAACACTGAAGCTTTCTTT. Amino acids: CASSQTTANTEAFF.

This clone was picked up one time. The V call is TRBV19, the J call TRBJ2-3; possible D gene TRBD2, 5 bases. The germline V and J ends were trimmed by 5 bases and 2 bases, with 8 bases remaining between them. The CDR3 runs 13 residues. Germline V gene data show CDR1 as LNHDA and CDR2 as SQIVND (reference sequence). The CDR3 region has the DNA TGTGCCAGTAGTTCAGGACTCACAGATACGCAGTATTTT. The encoded protein is CASSSGLTDTQYF.

The chain combines TRBV19 with TRBJ1-1; a weak D match, TRBD1 (5 bases). Germline loops: CDR1 LNHDA, CDR2 SQIVND (reference sequence). The CDR3 covers 16 residues. V shed 5 bases and J shed 12 bases, with 28 bases lying between them. In DNA, the CDR3 is TGTGCCAGTAGTCTCCCCCCTTGGGGAGGGGTACCTGTTACTTTCTTT. Translated: CASSLPPWGGVPVTFF.

The V call is TRBV19, the J call TRBJ2-1; perhaps TRBD1 as D (5 bases). The CDR3 extends over 16 amino acids. From germline, CDR1 is LNHDA and CDR2 SQIVND (reference sequence). Trimming took 4 bases from V and 4 from J, leaving 17 bases between them. The CDR3 bases are TGTGCCAGTAGTACCCCTCCCCTGACAGCATACAATGAGCAGTTCTTC. It is translated as CASSTPPLTAYNEQFF.

V usage is TRBV5-1 and J usage is TRBJ1-1, with D maybe TRBD1 (6 bases). Germline CDR1 SGHRS, CDR2 YFSETQ. V was trimmed by 1 base and J by 2 bases, leaving 12 bases between them. There are 15 residues in the CDR3. This chain's CDR3 is CASSLIAGANTEAFF. CDR3 coding DNA: TGCGCCAGCAGCTTGATTGCAGGGGCTAACACTGAAGCTTTCTTT.

The chain combines TRBV6-1 with TRBJ1-5; 7 bases align to TRBD1. Germline CDR1 reads MNHNS; CDR2 reads SASEGT. The CDR3 spans 16 residues. The trim removed 3 bases at V and 2 bases at J, leaving 7 bases unmatched. CDR3 sequence reads: CASSDLTGLGNQPQHF. CDR3 in DNA: TGTGCCAGCAGTGACTTGACAGGGTTGGGCAATCAGCCCCAGCATTTT.

The chain employs TRBV25-1 and TRBJ2-1; TRBD2 matches 11 bases. The CDR3 consists of 16 residues. The trim removed 3 bases at V and 9 bases at J, leaving 10 bases unmatched. Germline assignment: CDR1 MGHDK and CDR2 SYGVNS. Here the CDR3 DNA reads TGTGCCAGCAGTGACCCCGGGACTAGCGGTCGTCTTGAGCAGTTCTTC. This sequence encodes CASSDPGTSGRLEQFF. Looking up the rest from reference TRBV25-1 and TRBJ2-1 gives the full variable domain: EADIYQTPRYLVIGTGKKITLECSQTMGHDKMYWYQQDPGMELHLIHYSYGVNSTEKGDLSSESTVSRIRTEHFPLTLESARPSHTSQYLCASSDPGTSGRLEQFFGPGTRLTVL.

CDR3 residues: CASSIGRGSYEQYF. The CDR3 DNA sequence: TGTGCCAGTAGTATCGGTCGCGGCTCCTACGAGCAGTACTTC. The chain links TRBV19 to TRBJ2-7; no definite D call. V gave up 3 bases and J gave up 0 bases, with 9 bases separating them. In germline, CDR1 is LNHDA, CDR2 SQIVND (reference sequence). The CDR3 is 14 residues long.

This clone was detected a few times. The chain couples TRBV6-2 or TRBV6-3 to TRBJ1-1; TRBD1 aligns across 7 bases. J lost 0 bases, V lost 5 bases, and 6 bases had no gene match. Germline CDR1 reads MNHEY; CDR2 reads SVGEGT. The CDR3 loop spans 15 amino acids. CDR3: CASSHRGTLNTEAFF. The CDR3 DNA sequence: TGTGCCAGCAGTCACAGGGGCACCTTGAACACTGAAGCTTTCTTT.

V usage is TRBV5-1 and J usage is TRBJ2-7; weak D call: TRBD2 (5 bases). CDR1 and CDR2 from the germline V gene are SGHRS and YFSETQ. This CDR3 comprises 13 residues. V was cut by 4 bases and J by 2 bases, with 10 bases left in between. The DNA of the CDR3 is TGCGCCAGCAGCGTCGAGCGGACCTACGAGCAGTACTTC. Residues: CASSVERTYEQYF. The entire variable domain, with the rest obtained from reference TRBV5-1 and TRBJ2-7, is as follows: KAGVTQTPRYLIKTRGQQVTLSCSPISGHRSVSWYQQTPGQGLQFLFEYFSETQRNKGNFPGRFSGRQFSNSRSEMNVSTLELGDSALYLCASSVERTYEQYFGPGTRLTVT.

The rearrangement uses TRBV2 and TRBJ2-7; a weak D match, TRBD2 (6 bases). The CDR3 spans 12 residues. V shed 8 bases and J shed 2 bases, with 10 bases lying between them. Germline-derived CDR1 and CDR2 are SNHLY and FYNNEI. CDR3 nucleotide sequence: TGTGCCAGCCAGGAGGGGACCTACGAGCAGTACTTC. As protein: CASQEGTYEQYF. Based on the CDR3 plus reference TRBV2 and TRBJ2-7, the full variable domain is EPEVTQTPSHQVTQMGQEVILRCVPISNHLYFYWYRQILGQKVEFLVSFYNNEISEKSEIFDDQFSVERPDGSNFTLKIRSTKLEDSAMYFCASQEGTYEQYFGPGTRLTVT.